The 27 T cell receptor beta chains given below trace back to one sample, sequenced in a study of T-cell memory formation after mild COVID-19. TCRdb used MiXCR to reprocess the 5' RACE reads, holding one entry per CDR3 protein. The data hold some 150,000 distinct CDR3 sequences, with about 14% observed a single time. Source material: PBMCs or a T cell subset sorted from them (not recorded which). The receptor source for this set is an adult woman who had mild COVID-19 (a few samples of this study predate the infection). Cell type and time point are not known.

The sample holds many counts of this clonotype. The chain couples TRBV27 to TRBJ2-6; D is undetermined. The V and J ends lost 6 bases and 0 bases respectively, with 6 bases between them. The CDR3 is made up of 14 amino acids. Germline V gene data show CDR1 as MNHEY and CDR2 as SMNVEV (reference sequence). The CDR3 DNA reads as TGTGCCAGCAGACAACTCTCTGGGGCCAACGTCCTGACTTTC. Translation: CASRQLSGANVLTF.

This clonotype has just a few counts. V is TRBV2 and J is TRBJ2-1; D might be TRBD2 (7 bases). The V end was cut by 5 bases, the J end by 0 bases, with 14 bases between. CDR3 length: 16 residues. Germline V gene sequence: CDR1 SNHLY, CDR2 FYNNEI. This chain's CDR3 is CASSQRGEGSYNEQFF. The CDR3 region has the DNA TGTGCCAGCAGTCAGAGGGGGGAGGGCTCCTACAATGAGCAGTTCTTC.

The chain is built from TRBV24-1 and TRBJ2-1, with 7 nucleotides matching TRBD2. Germline V gene data show CDR1 as KGHDR and CDR2 as SFDVKD. The CDR3 has 16 amino acids. The J segment lost 3 bases and the V segment lost 4 bases, leaving 8 bases of the junction unmatched. The CDR3 nucleotides are TGTGCCACCAGTGACCCCCTAGCGGTTTACTACAATGAGCAGTTCTTC. It is translated as CATSDPLAVYYNEQFF.

The chain couples TRBV6-2 or TRBV6-3 to TRBJ2-1; 9 nucleotides agree with TRBD1. This CDR3 contains 15 residues. CDR1 and CDR2 from the germline V gene are MNHEY and SVGEGT. J was trimmed by 4 bases and V by 5 bases; bases with no gene match: 6. Written as DNA, the CDR3 is TGTGCCAGCAGTCTACAGGGGGCTTCTTACAATGAGCAGTTCTTC. Protein sequence: CASSLQGASYNEQFF.

This clonotype has only a few counts. V gene TRBV2 combines with J gene TRBJ1-1; D possibly corresponds to TRBD1 (6 bases). CDR1 and CDR2 (germline): SNHLY, FYNNEI. The V and J ends lost 8 bases and 7 bases respectively, with 17 bases between them. The CDR3 runs to 13 residues. The CDR3 loop is CASFRGAGREAFF. The CDR3, as DNA: TGTGCCAGCTTTAGGGGGGCAGGCCGTGAAGCTTTCTTT.

The sample holds a few counts of this clonotype. The rearrangement links TRBV29-1 to TRBJ2-1; possibly TRBD1 for D (6 bases). V gave up 6 bases and J gave up 6 bases, with 18 bases separating them. The CDR3 is 14 amino acids. The germline V gene has CDR1 SQVTM and CDR2 ANQGSEA. The CDR3 nucleotides are TGCAGCGTCGAGGAACCATTACAGGGCAATGAGCAGTTCTTC. This sequence encodes CSVEEPLQGNEQFF.

This clonotype was counted many times. This chain joins TRBV5-1 and TRBJ2-1; 7 positions agree with TRBD1. Germline V gene sequence: CDR1 SGHRS, CDR2 YFSETQ. Trimming cost V 0 bases and J 5 bases; bases outside gene matches: 5. This CDR3 contains 15 residues. The CDR3 DNA reads TGCGCCAGCAGCTTGGGACAGGGTATTAACAATGAGCAGTTCTTC. Translated, it gives CASSLGQGINNEQFF.

The rearrangement links TRBV10-3 to TRBJ2-1, with 8 bases fitting TRBD2. The CDR3 length is 14 residues. After removal of 4 bases from V and 4 bases from J, the junction contained 3 bases not matched to a gene. The germline CDR1 and CDR2 sequences are ENHRY and SYGVKD. The DNA for the CDR3 is TGTGCCATCAGTGCCGGGAGGGGTTACAATGAGCAGTTCTTC. This gives the protein CAISAGRGYNEQFF.

The chain is built from TRBV29-1 and TRBJ2-7; no definite D call. The CDR3 has 11 amino acids. The germline gives CDR1 SQVTM, CDR2 ANQGSEA. V lost 1 base to trimming and J lost 4 bases, with 5 bases between them. CDR3 coding DNA: TGCAGCGTTGAAGGCCAGTACGAGCAGTACTTC. Translating gives CSVEGQYEQYF.

This clonotype was seen a few times. The chain recombines TRBV12-3 or TRBV12-4 with TRBJ1-1; tentatively, D is TRBD1 (6 bases). The CDR3 contains 14 residues. Trimming removed 7 bases from V and 3 bases from J, with 15 bases in between. This CDR3 reads CASTPWGRDTEAFF. The CDR3 region has the DNA TGTGCCAGCACCCCCTGGGGGCGGGACACTGAAGCTTTCTTT.

The chain recombines TRBV7-9 with TRBJ1-1; perhaps TRBD1 as D (5 bases). V was pared by 4 bases and J by 11 bases, with 14 bases between. The CDR3 is 12 amino acids. Germline V gives CDR1 SEHNR, CDR2 FQNEAQ (reference sequence). CDR3 DNA sequence: TGTGCCAGCAGCTGGGGGGTAGAGGCGGCTTTCTTT. This codes for CASSWGVEAAFF. The whole variable domain, filled in from reference TRBV7-9 and TRBJ1-1, reads DTGVSQNPRHKITKRGQNVTFRCDPISEHNRLYWYRQTLGQGPEFLTYFQNEAQLEKSRLLSDRFSAERPKGSFSTLEIQRTEQGDSAMYLCASSWGVEAAFFGQGTRLTVV.

This clonotype was observed many times. This chain joins TRBV7-9 and TRBJ2-5; 8 bases line up with TRBD1. Germline CDR1 and CDR2: SEHNR and FQNEAQ (reference sequence). This CDR3 comprises 13 residues. Trimming removed 4 bases from V and 4 bases from J; junction bases left unmatched: 2. The CDR3 region has the DNA TGTGCCAGCAGCTCTCAGGGGGCAGAGACCCAGTACTTC. This encodes CASSSQGAETQYF. Based on the CDR3 plus reference TRBV7-9 and TRBJ2-5, the full variable domain is DTGVSQNPRHKITKRGQNVTFRCDPISEHNRLYWYRQTLGQGPEFLTYFQNEAQLEKSRLLSDRFSAERPKGSFSTLEIQRTEQGDSAMYLCASSSQGAETQYFGPGTRLLVL.

The chain combines TRBV29-1 with TRBJ1-1; D remains unclear. CDR3 length: 11 residues. Germline V lookup: CDR1 SQVTM, CDR2 ANQGSEA. V was cut by 3 bases and J by 7 bases, with 9 bases left in between. The CDR3 spells CSVEVGFEAFF. The CDR3 DNA reads as TGCAGCGTTGAGGTGGGATTTGAAGCTTTCTTT. Full variable domain (outside the CDR3, taken from reference TRBV29-1 and TRBJ1-1): SAVISQKPSRDICQRGTSLTIQCQVDSQVTMMFWYRQQPGQSLTLIATANQGSEATYESGFVIDKFPISRPNLTFSTLTVSNMSPEDSSIYLCSVEVGFEAFFGQGTRLTVV.

This clonotype was detected a few times. The gene calls are TRBV11-2 and TRBJ2-7; D remains unclear. The CDR3 is made up of 12 amino acids. CDR1 and CDR2 (germline): SGHAT, FQNNGV. Trimming pared 2 bases from V and 3 bases from J, leaving 5 bases between. The CDR3 DNA reads as TGTGCCAGCAGCTTACCAGGCTACGAGCAGTACTTC. Its protein product is CASSLPGYEQYF.

This clonotype was counted only a few times. The chain joins TRBV7-8 to TRBJ1-5, with D hard to call. The CDR3 totals 16 residues. Per the germline V gene, CDR1 is SGHVS and CDR2 is FQNEAQ. Trimming cost V 1 base and J 1 base, with 11 bases left between them. The CDR3 is CASSLVGELSNQPQHF. CDR3 coding DNA: TGTGCCAGCAGCTTAGTTGGAGAACTGAGCAATCAGCCCCAGCATTTT.

This clonotype was observed a few times. This chain links TRBV4-1 with TRBJ2-3, with D possibly being TRBD2 (6 bases). V lost 1 base to trimming and J lost 2 bases, with 13 bases between them. The CDR3 spans 16 residues. Germline V CDR1 and CDR2: MGHRA, YSYEKL. The CDR3 region is CASSQGGDLDTDTQYF. The CDR3 DNA reads TGCGCCAGCAGCCAAGGGGGGGACCTAGACACAGATACGCAGTATTTT.

This clonotype was seen a handful of times. This sequence joins TRBV7-9 and TRBJ2-3, with 10 bases lining up with TRBD2. Per the germline V gene, CDR1 is SEHNR and CDR2 is FQNEAQ (reference sequence). The V gene end was trimmed by 5 bases and the J gene end by 8 bases; junction bases not matched to a gene: 13. This CDR3 is 16 amino acids long. The CDR3 nucleotides are TGTGCCAGCAGCCCAGCCGCTAGCGGGAGTTTGATTACGCAGTATTTT. It encodes CASSPAASGSLITQYF.

This sequence joins TRBV5-1 and TRBJ2-1; D possibly uses TRBD1 or TRBD2 (5 bases each). The germline gives CDR1 SGHRS, CDR2 YFSETQ. The V end lost 1 base, the J end lost 13 bases, and 9 bases lay between the germline ends. The CDR3 runs 11 residues. CDR3 bases: TGCGCCAGCAGCTTGACTCGGGGCCAGTTCTTC. Its translation is CASSLTRGQFF.

This clonotype was observed a handful of times. The chain has TRBV9 and TRBJ2-1; 8 bases map to TRBD1. The trim removed 3 bases at V and 1 base at J, leaving 6 bases unmatched. CDR1 is SGDLS, CDR2 YYNGEE, per germline. CDR3 size: 16 residues. CDR3 sequence: CASSGRTGSSYNEQFF. CDR3 sequence (DNA): TGTGCCAGCAGCGGAAGGACAGGGTCGTCCTACAATGAGCAGTTCTTC.

CDR3 DNA sequence: TGTGCCAGCAGCCCCTGGGACGGCGAGCAGTACTTC. Amino acids: CASSPWDGEQYF. The chain couples TRBV7-2 to TRBJ2-7; D assignment may be TRBD1 or TRBD2 (5 bases each). Trimming pared 5 bases from V and 6 bases from J, leaving 11 bases between. Germline CDR1 SGHTA, CDR2 FQGNSA. The CDR3 is made up of 12 amino acids.

The chain combines TRBV15 with TRBJ1-2, with unresolved D. Deletions cut 5 bases from V and 6 bases from J, with 19 bases between. CDR1 LNHNV and CDR2 YYDKDF come from the germline V gene (reference sequence). CDR3 size: 15 residues. The DNA for the CDR3 is TGTGCCACCAGCCCCCCTGGGTTTAGATTCGATGGCTACACCTTC. Translating it yields CATSPPGFRFDGYTF.

V gene TRBV28 combines with J gene TRBJ2-7; perhaps TRBD2 as D (6 bases). Germline V lookup: CDR1 MDHEN, CDR2 SYDVKM. The CDR3 sequence is 15 residues long. With 1 base removed from V and 0 bases from J, the gap between germline ends came to 10 bases. The CDR3 here is CASSLSGLSSYEQYF. CDR3 bases: TGTGCCAGCAGTTTATCGGGACTCAGCTCCTACGAGCAGTACTTC. Drawing the rest from reference TRBV28 and TRBJ2-7, the complete variable domain is DVKVTQSSRYLVKRTGEKVFLECVQDMDHENMFWYRQDPGLGLRLIYFSYDVKMKEKGDIPEGYSVSREKKERFSLILESASTNQTSMYLCASSLSGLSSYEQYFGPGTRLTVT.

This clonotype occurred many times. V gene TRBV25-1 combines with J gene TRBJ2-5; unclear D gene. The CDR3 has 14 residues. Trimming took off 0 bases at V and 5 bases at J, with 10 bases between the two ends. Germline V lookup: CDR1 MGHDK, CDR2 SYGVNS. For the CDR3, the DNA is TGTGCCAGCAGTGAATATAGCCTGACGGAGACCCAGTACTTC. It encodes CASSEYSLTETQYF.

This clonotype has only a few counts. J is TRBJ2-2 and V is TRBV9; TRBD1 matches at 9 bases. The germline gives CDR1 SGDLS, CDR2 YYNGEE. V was clipped by 3 bases and J by 6 bases; unmatched bases: 9. CDR3 length equals 16 residues. The CDR3 DNA follows: TGTGCCAGCAGCGCATTCGGGACAGGGCGTTCCGGGGAGCTGTTTTTT. Protein sequence: CASSAFGTGRSGELFF.

V gene TRBV11-3 combines with J gene TRBJ2-1, with D unresolved. Trimming stripped 0 bases from V and 9 bases from J, with 6 bases between. Germline V CDR1 and CDR2: SGHNT, YENEEA. The CDR3 spans 12 residues. CDR3: CASSLDGSEQFF. The CDR3 region has the DNA TGTGCCAGCAGCTTAGATGGAAGTGAGCAGTTCTTC.

The chain uses TRBV28 and TRBJ1-1, with TRBD1 matching over 8 bases. The CDR3 covers 15 residues. V lost 4 bases to trimming and J lost 7 bases; unmatched junction nucleotides: 11. Per germline, CDR1 MDHEN and CDR2 SYDVKM. This chain's CDR3 is CASSYTTGANGEAFF. As DNA, the CDR3 is TGTGCCAGCAGTTACACGACAGGGGCAAACGGTGAAGCTTTCTTT.

This chain joins TRBV6-4 and TRBJ1-6; 9 positions match TRBD1. Germline CDR1 and CDR2: MRHNA and SNTAGT. Trimming took 6 bases from V and 7 from J; bases not matched to a gene: 4. CDR3 length: 14 residues. CDR3 sequence reads: CASSPGQGNSPLHF. CDR3 coding DNA: TGTGCCAGCAGCCCCGGACAGGGGAATTCACCCCTCCACTTT.